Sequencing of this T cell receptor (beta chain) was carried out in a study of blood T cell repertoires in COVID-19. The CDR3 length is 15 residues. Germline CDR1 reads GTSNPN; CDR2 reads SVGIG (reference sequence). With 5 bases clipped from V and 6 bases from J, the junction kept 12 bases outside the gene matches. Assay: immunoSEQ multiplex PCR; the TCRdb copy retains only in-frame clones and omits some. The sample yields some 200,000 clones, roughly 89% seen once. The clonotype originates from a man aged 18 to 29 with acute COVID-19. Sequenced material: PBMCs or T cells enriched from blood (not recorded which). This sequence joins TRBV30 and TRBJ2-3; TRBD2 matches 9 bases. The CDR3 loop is CAWGIGLAGTDTQYF. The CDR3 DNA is TGTGCCTGGGGGATCGGCCTAGCGGGAACTGATACGCAGTATTTT.